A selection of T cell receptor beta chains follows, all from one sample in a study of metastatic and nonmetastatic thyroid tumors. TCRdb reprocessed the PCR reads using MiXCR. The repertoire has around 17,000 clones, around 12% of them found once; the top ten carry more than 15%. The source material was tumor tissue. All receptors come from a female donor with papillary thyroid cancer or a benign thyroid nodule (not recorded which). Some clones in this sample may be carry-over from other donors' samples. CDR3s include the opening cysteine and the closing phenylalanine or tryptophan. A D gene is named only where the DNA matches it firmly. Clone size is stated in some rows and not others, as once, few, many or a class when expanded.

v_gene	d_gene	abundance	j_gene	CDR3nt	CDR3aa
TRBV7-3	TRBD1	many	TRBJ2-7	TGTGCCAGCAGCTTAGGACAGGCTAATGAGCAGTACTTC	CASSLGQANEQYF
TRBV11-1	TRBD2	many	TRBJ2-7	TGTGCCAGCAGCTTAGGAGACCTAGCGGGTTCAAGCTCCTACGAGCAGTACTTC	CASSLGDLAGSSSYEQYF
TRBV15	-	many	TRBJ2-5	TGTGCCACCAGCAGATTTTATACCGGGTCTCAAGAGACCCAGTACTTC	CATSRFYTGSQETQYF
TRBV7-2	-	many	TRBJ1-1	TGTGCCAGCAGCTTAGGGTCTACGGACCCCGGTGGAGCTTTCTTT	CASSLGSTDPGGAFF
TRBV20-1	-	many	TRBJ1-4	TGCAGTGCTAGAGATGGGGCATCCCCTGAAAAACTGTTTTTT	CSARDGASPEKLFF
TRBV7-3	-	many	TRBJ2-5	TGTGCCAGCAGCTTAGGCCGCATGGGGATTCAAGAGACCCAGTACTTC	CASSLGRMGIQETQYF
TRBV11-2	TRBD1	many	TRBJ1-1	TGTGCCAGCAGCTTAGACCCCGACAGGGCCTATGAAGCTTTCTTT	CASSLDPDRAYEAFF
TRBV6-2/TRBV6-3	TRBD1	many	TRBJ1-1	TGTGCCAGCACCGACAGGGTTACTGAAGCTTTCTTT	CASTDRVTEAFF
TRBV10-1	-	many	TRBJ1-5	TGCGCCAGCAGTGAGGACTCCCGGGGTTATAGCAATCAGCCCCAGCATTTT	CASSEDSRGYSNQPQHF
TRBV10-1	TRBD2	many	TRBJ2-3	TGCGCCAGCAGTGAGCGGGAGGATGGAACGCAGTATTTT	CASSEREDGTQYF
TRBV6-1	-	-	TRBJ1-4	TGTGCCAGCATCCCACAGGGTTCCCTTTCTAAAAAACTGTTTTTT	CASIPQGSLSKKLFF
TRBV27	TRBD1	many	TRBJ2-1	TGTGCCAGCAGCAGGACAGGGTCCCCCCCAAATGAGCAGTTCTTC	CASSRTGSPPNEQFF
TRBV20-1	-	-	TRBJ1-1	TGCAGTTCCCAACAGGGTGCGGACACTGAAGCTTTCTTT	CSSQQGADTEAFF
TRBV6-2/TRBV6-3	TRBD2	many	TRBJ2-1	TGTGCCAGCAGTCCTCACAGCGGGGATTGGAGGGATGAGCAGTTCTTC	CASSPHSGDWRDEQFF
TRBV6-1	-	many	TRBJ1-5	TGTGCCAGCAGGCCCGGGGACAAGGGACAGCCCCAGCATTTT	CASRPGDKGQPQHF
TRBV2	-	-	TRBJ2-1	TGTGCCAGCACCGGAATACTCAATGAGCAGTTCTTC	CASTGILNEQFF
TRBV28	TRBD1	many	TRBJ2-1	TGTGCCAGCAACACCCGGCCGCAAGGACAGGGTAAGAGTGAGCAGTTCTTC	CASNTRPQGQGKSEQFF
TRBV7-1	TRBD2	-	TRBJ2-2	TGTGCCAGCAGCTCGCCATCCCCCGGGACTAGCGGGGGTCCCACCGGGGAGCTGTTTTTT	CASSSPSPGTSGGPTGELFF
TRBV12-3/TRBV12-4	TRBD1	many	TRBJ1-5	TGTGCCAGCAGTCCAGGGGGCGGTCAGCCCCAGCATTTT	CASSPGGGQPQHF
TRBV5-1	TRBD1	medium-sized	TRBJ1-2	TGCGCCAGCAGCCCAGTCCCGGGACAGGAGGTCTACACCTTC	CASSPVPGQEVYTF
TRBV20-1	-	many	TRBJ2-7	TGCAGTGCTCCTAGGGGGGGCTCCTACGAGCAGTACTTC	CSAPRGGSYEQYF
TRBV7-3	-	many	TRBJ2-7	TGTGCCAGCAGCTCCGGGACTCTACGTTACGAGCAGTACTTC	CASSSGTLRYEQYF
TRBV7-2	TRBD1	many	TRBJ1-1	TGTGCCAGCAGCCCCACAGGGGGCACTGAAGCTTTCTTT	CASSPTGGTEAFF
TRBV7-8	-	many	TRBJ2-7	TGTGCCAGCAGCCCAATGGGGGCGGACAGCTACGAGCAGTACTTC	CASSPMGADSYEQYF
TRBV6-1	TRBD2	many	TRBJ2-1	TGTGCCAGCAGCGCCCAACTAGCGGGAGGGCCGAATGAGCAGTTCTTC	CASSAQLAGGPNEQFF